These 12 T cell receptor beta chains came from one sample sequenced in a study of CD8 T cells in cerebrospinal fluid in Alzheimer's disease. TCRdb reprocessed the 10x single-cell sequencing reads and keeps a single row for each CDR3 protein, giving no DNA. The sample features over 900 distinct CDR3 sequences, with about 10% in its top ten. The specimen sequenced was cerebrospinal fluid. These receptors originate from a human donor with mild cognitive impairment.

This clonotype registers medium-sized (0.01 to 0.1%) by frequency. The chain uses TRBV6-1 and TRBJ2-1; TCRdb reports TRBD1, a call that lacks DNA to check it against. The CDR3 is 14 amino acids. The germline gives CDR1 MNHNS, CDR2 SASEGT. The chain's CDR3 is CASSEAQGWNEQFF.

This clonotype is called medium-sized based on its frequency. This rearrangement joins TRBV5-1 to TRBJ2-5; the D gene TCRdb calls, TRBD1, cannot be checked with no DNA. Germline values: CDR1 SGHRS, CDR2 YFSETQ. This CDR3 contains 15 residues. This CDR3 is CASRPGGFGAETQYF.

By frequency, this clonotype is medium-sized. This chain uses TRBV3-1 with TRBJ1-1. The CDR3 is made up of 11 amino acids. Germline CDR1 is LGHDT and CDR2 is YNNKEL (reference sequence). The CDR3 is CASSQSKEAFF.

According to its frequency, this clonotype is large. The genes are TRBV13 and TRBJ2-3; lacking DNA, the TRBD2 call made by TCRdb goes unchecked. CDR3 size: 14 residues. CDR1 and CDR2 (germline): PRHDT, FYEKMQ (reference sequence). The CDR3 sequence is CASSGTSGRDTQYF. The whole variable domain, filled in from reference TRBV13 and TRBJ2-3, reads AAGVIQSPRHLIKEKRETATLKCYPIPRHDTVYWYQQGPGQDPQFLISFYEKMQSDKGSIPDRFSAQQFSDYHSELNMSSLELGDSALYFCASSGTSGRDTQYFGPGTRLTVL.

Measured by frequency, this clonotype is medium-sized. The chain carries TRBV7-2 and TRBJ1-1; TCRdb picks TRBD1, but there is no DNA to check that call. Germline loops: CDR1 SGHTA, CDR2 FQGNSA. CDR3 length: 13 residues. The CDR3: CASSTGPGTEAFF.

Considering frequency, this clonotype is large. The genes are TRBV28 and TRBJ2-5. The CDR3 covers 13 residues. The germline V gene encodes CDR1 MDHEN and CDR2 SYDVKM. CDR3 loop: CASSHRWVATQYF.

This clonotype shows up as medium-sized (0.01 to 0.1%) by frequency. The chain carries TRBV7-2 and TRBJ2-2. CDR1 and CDR2 (germline): SGHTA, FQGNSA. The CDR3 extends over 15 amino acids. Here the CDR3 reads CASSLALGGVRELFF.

V usage is TRBV15 and J usage is TRBJ2-5; the D call from TCRdb, TRBD1, cannot be confirmed without DNA. This CDR3 has 16 amino acids. CDR1 is LNHNV and CDR2 is YYDKDF in the germline V gene (reference sequence). This CDR3 is CATSRDIQGVVETQYF.

This clonotype is deemed medium-sized by its frequency. The chain is built from TRBV12-3 or TRBV12-4 and TRBJ2-1; with no DNA, the TCRdb D assignment of TRBD1 cannot be verified. The CDR3 is 16 amino acids. CDR3 loop: CASRRWTGGSYNEQFF.

This clonotype is classed as large by frequency. This rearrangement joins TRBV20-1 to TRBJ1-2. Germline V lookup: CDR1 DFQATT, CDR2 SNEGSKA (reference sequence). The CDR3 is made up of 14 amino acids. The CDR3 spells CSARDEGEGYGYTF.

This clonotype is classed as medium-sized by frequency. The chain combines TRBV5-1 with TRBJ1-1. The CDR3 contains 13 residues. Germline CDR1 is SGHRS and CDR2 is YFSETQ. The CDR3 reads CASRKDVNTEAFF.

According to its frequency, this clonotype is medium-sized. The chain uses TRBV6-1 and TRBJ1-6. Germline assignment: CDR1 MNHNS and CDR2 SASEGT. The CDR3 has 13 amino acids. CDR3: CASSHTNNSPLHF.